One and the same sample provided the 4 T cell receptor beta chains below, sequenced in a study of early T cells in non-severe SARS-CoV-2 infection. Each CDR3 protein gets one entry after TCRdb re-called the 5' RACE reads with MiXCR. The repertoire holds about 72,000 distinct CDR3 sequences, with roughly a tenth as singletons. This specimen consisted of whole blood, obtained at baseline. The receptors come from an adult who was a healthcare worker with PCR-confirmed SARS-CoV-2 infection or an uninfected control (not recorded which).

The sample holds many counts of this clonotype. A junction boundary mismatches the germline segment, possibly from a read error. The V gene is TRBV7-7, the J gene TRBJ2-5; unclear D gene. Germline V CDR1 and CDR2: SSHAT, FNYEAQ (reference sequence). The CDR3 length is 11 residues. CDR3 sequence reads: CASSSQETQYF. In DNA, the CDR3 is TGTGCTAGCAGCTCCCAAGAGACCCAGTACTTC.

In nucleotides, the CDR3 is TGTGCCAGCTCACCGACTAGAAAGGGGGACAATGAGCAGTTCTTC. Amino acids: CASSPTRKGDNEQFF. This chain connects TRBV18 to TRBJ2-1; the D gene could be TRBD1 or TRBD2 (6 bases each). The CDR3 spans 15 residues. Germline V gene lookup returns CDR1 KGHSH and CDR2 LQKENI. V lost 3 bases and J lost 5, with 14 bases in between.

The chain employs TRBV7-9 and TRBJ2-1, with 9 bases fitting TRBD2. The germline gives CDR1 SEHNR, CDR2 FQNEAQ (reference sequence). CDR3 length: 16 amino acids. The V gene end was trimmed by 7 bases and the J gene end by 6 bases; junction bases not matched to a gene: 13. The CDR3 nucleotides are TGTGCCAGCAACCGAGAGCGGGGGGACTTTTTCAATGAGCAGTTCTTC. This gives the protein CASNRERGDFFNEQFF.

This clonotype was seen repeatedly, ten times or more. The chain is built from TRBV6-1 and TRBJ2-7; 7 bases match TRBD2. There are 13 residues in the CDR3. Germline V lookup: CDR1 MNHNS, CDR2 SASEGT. The ends lost 5 bases at V and 6 bases at J; junction bases unmatched: 7. The CDR3 coding sequence is TGTGCCAGCAGTTCCAGGGAGGGGAGCGAGCAGTACTTC. Protein: CASSSREGSEQYF.